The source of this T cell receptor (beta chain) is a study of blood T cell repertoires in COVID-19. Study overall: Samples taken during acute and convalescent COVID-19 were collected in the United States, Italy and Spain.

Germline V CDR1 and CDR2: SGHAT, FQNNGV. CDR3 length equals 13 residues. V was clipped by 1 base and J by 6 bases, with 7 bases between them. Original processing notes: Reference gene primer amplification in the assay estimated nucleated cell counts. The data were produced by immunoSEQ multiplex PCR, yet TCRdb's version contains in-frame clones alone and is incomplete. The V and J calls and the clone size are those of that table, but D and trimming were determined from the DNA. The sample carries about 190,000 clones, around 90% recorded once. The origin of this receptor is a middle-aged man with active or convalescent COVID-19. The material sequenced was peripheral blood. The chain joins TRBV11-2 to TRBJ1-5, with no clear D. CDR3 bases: TGTGCCAGCAGCTTAGCCCCCCGTCAGCCCCAGCATTTT. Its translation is CASSLAPRQPQHF.